This T cell receptor beta chain was captured in a study of T cell responses to AZD1222 COVID-19 vaccine. The table came from immunoSEQ multiplex PCR; TCRdb's copy has only in-frame clones and leaves some out. The repertoire holds fewer than 110,000 clones, with roughly 88% as singletons. The CDR3 loop spans 12 amino acids. General study findings and limits: Repertoires were collected only later (after the peak T cell response had occurred). Clonal diversity was possibly underestimated; the donors were predominantly white British and more often female. The study found Spike-specific TCR breadth and depth rose after two AZD1222 doses.

This clone was recorded once. Its antigen is currently unknown. Mismatch with germline at one junction end may stem from a read error. The sequence came from an adult in good health. The chain employs TRBV12-3 or TRBV12-4 and TRBJ2-7; possible D gene TRBD2, 5 bases. Source: peripheral blood, taken on day 0 of AZD1222 vaccination. The CDR3 sequence is CASSRGESAEVF. DNA for the CDR3: TGTGCCAGCAGCCGTGGGGAGAGTGCAGAAGTCTTC.